This T cell receptor (beta chain) emerged from a study of blood T cells in healthy people across ages. Germline V CDR1 and CDR2: MNHEY, SVGEGT. CDR3 size: 14 residues. V lost 2 bases and J 2 bases, leaving 10 bases between the germline ends. A second PCR of 7 to 11 cycles used a sample-barcoded 5' primer and a J-beta primer mix. Each of the cDNA molecules was tagged by a template-switch adaptor with 12 random nucleotides. A single record per CDR3 protein comes from TCRdb applying MiXCR to the 5' RACE reads. The table has approximately 1.5 million distinct CDR3 sequences, about 42% seen once. In its sample, this clonotype was seen a few times.

Sequencing input: blood. This TCR derives from a woman aged 18-35 years in good health. The V gene is TRBV6-2 or TRBV6-3, the J gene TRBJ2-7, with TRBD1 as a possible D gene (5 bases). The CDR3 sequence: CASSYARVPYEQYF. The CDR3 DNA follows: TGTGCCAGCAGTTACGCCAGGGTTCCCTACGAGCAGTACTTC.